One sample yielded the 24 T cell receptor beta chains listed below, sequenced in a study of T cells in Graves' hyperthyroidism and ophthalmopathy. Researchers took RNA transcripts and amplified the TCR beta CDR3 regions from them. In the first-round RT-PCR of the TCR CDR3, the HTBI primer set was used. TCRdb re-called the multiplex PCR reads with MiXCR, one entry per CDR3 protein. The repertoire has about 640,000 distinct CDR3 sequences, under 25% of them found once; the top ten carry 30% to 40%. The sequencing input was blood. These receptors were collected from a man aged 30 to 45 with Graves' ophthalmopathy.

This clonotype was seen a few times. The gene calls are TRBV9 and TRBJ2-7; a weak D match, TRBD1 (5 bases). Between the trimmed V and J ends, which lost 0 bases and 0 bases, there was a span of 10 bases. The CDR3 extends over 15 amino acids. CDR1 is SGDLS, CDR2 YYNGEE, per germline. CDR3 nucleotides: TGTGCCAGCAGCGTAGATACAGGAAACTCCTACGAGCAGTACTTC. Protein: CASSVDTGNSYEQYF.

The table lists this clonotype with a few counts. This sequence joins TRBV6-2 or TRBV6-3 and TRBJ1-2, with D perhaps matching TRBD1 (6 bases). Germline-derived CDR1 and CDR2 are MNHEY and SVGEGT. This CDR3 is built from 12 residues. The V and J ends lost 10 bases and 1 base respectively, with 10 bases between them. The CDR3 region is CATGDINYGYTF. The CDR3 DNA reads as TGTGCCACCGGGGACATTAACTATGGCTACACCTTC.

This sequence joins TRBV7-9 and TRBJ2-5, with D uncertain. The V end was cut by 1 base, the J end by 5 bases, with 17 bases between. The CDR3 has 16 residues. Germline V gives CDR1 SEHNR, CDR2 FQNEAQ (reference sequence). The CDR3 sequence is CASSLGVPSRMETQYF. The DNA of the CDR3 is TGTGCCAGCAGCTTAGGGGTTCCCTCGAGGATGGAGACCCAGTACTTC.

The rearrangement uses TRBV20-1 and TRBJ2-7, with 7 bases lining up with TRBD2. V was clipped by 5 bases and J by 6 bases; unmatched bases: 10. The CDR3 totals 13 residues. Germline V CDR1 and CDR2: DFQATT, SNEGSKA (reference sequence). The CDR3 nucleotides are TGCAGTGCTGGGGAGACTAGCTCATTCGAGCAGTACTTC. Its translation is CSAGETSSFEQYF.

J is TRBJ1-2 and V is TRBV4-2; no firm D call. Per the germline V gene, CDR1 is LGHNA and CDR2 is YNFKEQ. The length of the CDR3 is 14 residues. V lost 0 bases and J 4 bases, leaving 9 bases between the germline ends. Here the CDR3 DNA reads TGTGCCAGCAGCCAAGATCTGCGGCTCTATGGCTACACCTTC. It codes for CASSQDLRLYGYTF.

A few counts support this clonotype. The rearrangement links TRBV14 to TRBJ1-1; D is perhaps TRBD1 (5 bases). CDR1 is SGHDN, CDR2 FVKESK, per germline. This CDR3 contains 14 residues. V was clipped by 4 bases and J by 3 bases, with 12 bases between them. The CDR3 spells CASSPGTGDTEAFF. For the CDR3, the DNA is TGTGCCAGCAGCCCCGGGACGGGCGACACTGAAGCTTTCTTT.

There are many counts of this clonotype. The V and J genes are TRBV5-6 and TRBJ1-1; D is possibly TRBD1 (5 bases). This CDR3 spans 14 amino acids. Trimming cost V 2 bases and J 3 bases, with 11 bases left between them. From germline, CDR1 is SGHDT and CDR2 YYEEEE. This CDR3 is CASSFGQGDTEAFF. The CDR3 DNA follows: TGTGCCAGCAGCTTTGGCCAAGGGGACACTGAAGCTTTCTTT.

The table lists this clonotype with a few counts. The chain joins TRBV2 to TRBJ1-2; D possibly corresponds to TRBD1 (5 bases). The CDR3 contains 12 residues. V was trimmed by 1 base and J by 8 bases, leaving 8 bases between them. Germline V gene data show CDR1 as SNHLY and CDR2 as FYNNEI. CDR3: CASSEVGVGYTF. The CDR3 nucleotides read TGTGCCAGCAGTGAAGTAGGGGTAGGCTACACCTTC. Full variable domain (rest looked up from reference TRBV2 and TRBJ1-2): EPEVTQTPSHQVTQMGQEVILRCVPISNHLYFYWYRQILGQKVEFLVSFYNNEISEKSEIFDDQFSVERPDGSNFTLKIRSTKLEDSAMYFCASSEVGVGYTFGSGTRLTVV.

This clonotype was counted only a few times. This CDR3 is CASSLMPSGLYNEQFF. CDR3 DNA: TGTGCCAGCAGCTTAATGCCTAGCGGGCTCTACAATGAGCAGTTCTTC. The rearrangement joins TRBV7-3 to TRBJ2-1; 8 bases align to TRBD2. Trimming removed 1 base from V and 3 bases from J; junction bases left unmatched: 5. Germline V gene sequence: CDR1 SGHTA, CDR2 FQGTGA. CDR3 size: 16 residues.

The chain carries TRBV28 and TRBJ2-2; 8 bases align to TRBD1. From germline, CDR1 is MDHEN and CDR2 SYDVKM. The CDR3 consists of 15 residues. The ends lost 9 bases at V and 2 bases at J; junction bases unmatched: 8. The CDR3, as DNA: TGTGCCAGTTACCCCGGGACAGGAAACACCGGGGAGCTGTTTTTT. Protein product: CASYPGTGNTGELFF.

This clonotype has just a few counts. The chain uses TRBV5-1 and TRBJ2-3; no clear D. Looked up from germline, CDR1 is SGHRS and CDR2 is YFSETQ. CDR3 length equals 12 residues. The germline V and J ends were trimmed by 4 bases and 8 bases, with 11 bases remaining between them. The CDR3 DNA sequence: TGCGCCAGCAGCATTGCCTCCGGTACGCAGTATTTT. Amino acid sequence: CASSIASGTQYF.

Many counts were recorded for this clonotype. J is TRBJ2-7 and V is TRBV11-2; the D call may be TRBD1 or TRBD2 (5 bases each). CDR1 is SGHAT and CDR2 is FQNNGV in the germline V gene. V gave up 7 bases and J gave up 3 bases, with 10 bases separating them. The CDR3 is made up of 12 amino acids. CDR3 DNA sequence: TGTGCCAGCAACCTGAGGGGCTACGAGCAGTACTTC. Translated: CASNLRGYEQYF.

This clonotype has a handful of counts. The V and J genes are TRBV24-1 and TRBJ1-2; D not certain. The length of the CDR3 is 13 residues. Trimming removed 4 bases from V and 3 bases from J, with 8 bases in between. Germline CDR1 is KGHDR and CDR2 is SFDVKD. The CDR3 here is CATSDWTDYGYTF. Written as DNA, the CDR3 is TGTGCCACCAGTGACTGGACGGACTATGGCTACACCTTC.

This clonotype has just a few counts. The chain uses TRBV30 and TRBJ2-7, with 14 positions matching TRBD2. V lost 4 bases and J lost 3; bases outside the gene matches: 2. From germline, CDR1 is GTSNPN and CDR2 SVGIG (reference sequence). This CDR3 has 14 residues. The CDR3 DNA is TGTGCCTGGATCGGGACTAGCGGGAGCTACGAGCAGTACTTC. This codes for CAWIGTSGSYEQYF.

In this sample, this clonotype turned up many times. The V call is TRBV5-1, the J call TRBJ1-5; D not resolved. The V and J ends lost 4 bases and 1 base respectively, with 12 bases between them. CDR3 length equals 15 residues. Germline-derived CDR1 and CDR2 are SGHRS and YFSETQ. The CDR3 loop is CASSETWPSNQPQHF. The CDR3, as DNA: TGCGCCAGCAGCGAGACCTGGCCCAGCAATCAGCCCCAGCATTTT.

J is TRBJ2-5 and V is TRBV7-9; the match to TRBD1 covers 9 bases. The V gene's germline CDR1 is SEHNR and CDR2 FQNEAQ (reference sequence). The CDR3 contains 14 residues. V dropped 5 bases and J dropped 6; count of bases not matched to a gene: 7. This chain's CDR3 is CASSAQGQGQTQYF. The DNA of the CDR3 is TGTGCCAGCAGCGCGCAGGGACAGGGCCAGACCCAGTACTTC.

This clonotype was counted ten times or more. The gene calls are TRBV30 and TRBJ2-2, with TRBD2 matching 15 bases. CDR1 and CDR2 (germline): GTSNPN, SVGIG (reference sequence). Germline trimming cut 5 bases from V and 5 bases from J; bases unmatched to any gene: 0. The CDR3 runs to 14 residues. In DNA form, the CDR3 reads TGTGCCTGGGGACTAGCGGGAGGGACCGGGGAGCTGTTTTTT. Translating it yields CAWGLAGGTGELFF.

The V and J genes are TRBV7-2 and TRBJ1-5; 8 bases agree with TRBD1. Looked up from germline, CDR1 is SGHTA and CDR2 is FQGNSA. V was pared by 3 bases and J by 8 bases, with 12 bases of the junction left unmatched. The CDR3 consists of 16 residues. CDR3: CASSLGTGGRSEPQHF. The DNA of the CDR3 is TGTGCCAGCAGCTTGGGAACAGGGGGTAGATCAGAGCCCCAGCATTTT. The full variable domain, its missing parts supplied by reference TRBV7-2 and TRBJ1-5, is GAGVSQSPSNKVTEKGKDVELRCDPISGHTALYWYRQSLGQGLEFLIYFQGNSAPDKSGLPSDRFSAERTGGSVSTLTIQRTQQEDSAVYLCASSLGTGGRSEPQHFGDGTRLSIL.

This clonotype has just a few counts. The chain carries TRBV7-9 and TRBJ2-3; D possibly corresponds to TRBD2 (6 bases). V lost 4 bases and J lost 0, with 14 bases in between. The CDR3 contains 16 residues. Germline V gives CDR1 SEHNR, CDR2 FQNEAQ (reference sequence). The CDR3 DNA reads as TGTGCCAGCAGCTCCAGACTAGGGACTAGCACAGATACGCAGTATTTT. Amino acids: CASSSRLGTSTDTQYF.

For the CDR3, the DNA is TGCAGTGCTGGAACCGAACTAGCGGCCGAGCAGTACTTC. This translates into CSAGTELAAEQYF. V usage is TRBV20-1 and J usage is TRBJ2-7, with 8 bases fitting TRBD2. The CDR3 has 13 residues. J lost 6 bases, V lost 5 bases, and 9 bases had no gene match. The V gene's germline CDR1 is DFQATT and CDR2 SNEGSKA (reference sequence).

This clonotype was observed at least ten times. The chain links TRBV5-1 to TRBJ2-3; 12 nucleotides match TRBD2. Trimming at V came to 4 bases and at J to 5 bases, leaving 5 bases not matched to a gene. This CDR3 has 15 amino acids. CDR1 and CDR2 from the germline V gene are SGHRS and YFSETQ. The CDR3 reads CASSTSSGRGDTQYF. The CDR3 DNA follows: TGCGCCAGCAGCACCTCTAGCGGGAGGGGAGATACGCAGTATTTT.

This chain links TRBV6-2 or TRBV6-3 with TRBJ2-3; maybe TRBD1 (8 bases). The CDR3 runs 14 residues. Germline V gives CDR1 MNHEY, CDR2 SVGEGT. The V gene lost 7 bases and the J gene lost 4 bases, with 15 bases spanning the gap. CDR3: CASNGQGGADTQYF. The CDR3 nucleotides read TGTGCCAGCAACGGACAGGGAGGGGCAGATACGCAGTATTTT.

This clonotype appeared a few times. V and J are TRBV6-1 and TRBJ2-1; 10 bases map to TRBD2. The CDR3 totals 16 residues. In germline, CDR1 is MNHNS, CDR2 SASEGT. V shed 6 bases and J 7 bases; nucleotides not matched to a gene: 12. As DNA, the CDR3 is TGTGCCAGCAGCCATGGGCCTAGCGGGAGTAGGAATGAGCAGTTCTTC. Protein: CASSHGPSGSRNEQFF.

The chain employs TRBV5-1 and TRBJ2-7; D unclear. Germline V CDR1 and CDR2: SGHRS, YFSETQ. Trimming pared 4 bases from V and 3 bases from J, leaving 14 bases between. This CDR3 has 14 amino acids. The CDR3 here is CASSVGYSFYEQYF. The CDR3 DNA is TGCGCCAGCAGCGTTGGGTACAGCTTCTACGAGCAGTACTTC.